This T cell receptor beta chain stems from a study of T cells in Graves' hyperthyroidism and ophthalmopathy. This clonotype came up many times. Regions amplified from RNA transcripts were the TCR beta CDR3 regions. TCR CDR3 underwent first-round RT-PCR with the HTBI primer set. TCRdb re-called the multiplex PCR reads with MiXCR, one entry per CDR3 protein. The sample gives roughly 510,000 distinct CDR3 sequences, approximately 48% of which show up once; about 45% is in the top ten. Exclusion of patients followed from uncontrolled infection, other autoimmune disease, pregnancy or lactation. Trimming removed 6 bases from V and 1 base from J, with 6 bases in between. The germline gives CDR1 SNHLY, CDR2 FYNNEI. The CDR3 spans 13 residues.

The sample taken for sequencing was peripheral blood or thyroid tissue (not recorded which). V is TRBV2 and J is TRBJ1-4; D possibly corresponds to TRBD1 (6 bases). The sequence derives from an adult woman with Graves' disease, either hyperthyroidism or ophthalmopathy (not recorded which). CDR3 DNA sequence: TGTGCCAGCAGACAGGGAACTAATGAAAAACTGTTTTTT. It specifies CASRQGTNEKLFF. The full variable domain, with the rest looked up from reference TRBV2 and TRBJ1-4, is EPEVTQTPSHQVTQMGQEVILRCVPISNHLYFYWYRQILGQKVEFLVSFYNNEISEKSEIFDDQFSVERPDGSNFTLKIRSTKLEDSAMYFCASRQGTNEKLFFGSGTQLSVL.